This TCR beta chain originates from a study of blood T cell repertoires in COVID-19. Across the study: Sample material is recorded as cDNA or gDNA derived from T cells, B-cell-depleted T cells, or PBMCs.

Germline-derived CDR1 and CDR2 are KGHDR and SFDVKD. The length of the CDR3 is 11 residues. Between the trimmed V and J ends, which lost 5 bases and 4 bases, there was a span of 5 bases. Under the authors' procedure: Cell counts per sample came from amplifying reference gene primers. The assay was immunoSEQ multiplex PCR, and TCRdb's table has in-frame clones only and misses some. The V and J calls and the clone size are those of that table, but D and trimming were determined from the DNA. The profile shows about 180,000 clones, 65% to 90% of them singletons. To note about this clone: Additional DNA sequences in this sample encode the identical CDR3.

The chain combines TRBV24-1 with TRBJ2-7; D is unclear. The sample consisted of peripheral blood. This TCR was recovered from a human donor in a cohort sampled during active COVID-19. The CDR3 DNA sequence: TGTGCCACCAGTGCCGGTTACGAGCAGTACTTC. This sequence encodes CATSAGYEQYF.